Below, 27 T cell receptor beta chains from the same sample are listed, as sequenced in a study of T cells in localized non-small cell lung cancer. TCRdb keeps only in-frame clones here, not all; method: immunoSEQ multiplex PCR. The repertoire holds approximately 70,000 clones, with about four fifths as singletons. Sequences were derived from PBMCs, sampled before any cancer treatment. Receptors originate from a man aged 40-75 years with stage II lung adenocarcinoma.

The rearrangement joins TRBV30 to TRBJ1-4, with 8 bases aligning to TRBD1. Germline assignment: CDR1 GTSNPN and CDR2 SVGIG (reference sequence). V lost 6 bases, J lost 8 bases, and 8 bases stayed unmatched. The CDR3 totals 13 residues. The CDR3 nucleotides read TGTGCCTGTTTACCAGGGGGCCCCGAAAAACTGTTTTTT. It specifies CACLPGGPEKLFF.

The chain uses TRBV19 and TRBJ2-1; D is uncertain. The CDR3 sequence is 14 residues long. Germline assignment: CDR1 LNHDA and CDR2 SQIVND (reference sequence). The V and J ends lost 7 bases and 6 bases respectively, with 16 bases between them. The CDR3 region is CASTLADPSNEQFF. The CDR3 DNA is TGTGCCAGTACCCTGGCGGACCCTTCCAATGAGCAGTTCTTC.

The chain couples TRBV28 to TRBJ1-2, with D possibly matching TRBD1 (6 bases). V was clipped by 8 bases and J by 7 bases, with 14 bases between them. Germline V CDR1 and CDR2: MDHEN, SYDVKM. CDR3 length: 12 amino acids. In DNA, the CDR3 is TGTGCCAGCTTACAGGGTTTGGCTGGCTACACCTTC. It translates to CASLQGLAGYTF.

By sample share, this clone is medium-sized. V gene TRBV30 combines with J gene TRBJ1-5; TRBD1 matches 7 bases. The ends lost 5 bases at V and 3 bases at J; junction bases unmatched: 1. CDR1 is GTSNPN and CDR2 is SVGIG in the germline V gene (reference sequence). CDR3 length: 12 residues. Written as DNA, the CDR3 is TGTGCCTGGGACAGGGACAATCAGCCCCAGCATTTT. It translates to CAWDRDNQPQHF.

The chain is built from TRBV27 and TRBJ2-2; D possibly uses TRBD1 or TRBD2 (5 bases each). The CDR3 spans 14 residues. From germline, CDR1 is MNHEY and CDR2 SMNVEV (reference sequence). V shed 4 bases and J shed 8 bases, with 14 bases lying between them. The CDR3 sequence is CASSSIQGRGELFF. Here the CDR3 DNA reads TGTGCCAGCAGTTCGATTCAGGGACGGGGGGAGCTGTTTTTT.

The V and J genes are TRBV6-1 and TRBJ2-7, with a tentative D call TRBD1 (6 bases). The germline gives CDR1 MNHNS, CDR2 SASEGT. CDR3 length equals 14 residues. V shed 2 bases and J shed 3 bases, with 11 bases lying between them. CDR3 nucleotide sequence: TGTGCCAGCAGTGAACCCGGCAGGGGCTACGAGCAGTACTTC. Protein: CASSEPGRGYEQYF.

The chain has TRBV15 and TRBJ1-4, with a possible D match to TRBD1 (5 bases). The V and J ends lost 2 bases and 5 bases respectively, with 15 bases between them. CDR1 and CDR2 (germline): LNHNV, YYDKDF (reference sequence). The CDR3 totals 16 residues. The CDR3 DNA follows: TGTGCCACCAGCAGACAGGGCCTGAATCAAAATGAAAAACTGTTTTTT. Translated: CATSRQGLNQNEKLFF.

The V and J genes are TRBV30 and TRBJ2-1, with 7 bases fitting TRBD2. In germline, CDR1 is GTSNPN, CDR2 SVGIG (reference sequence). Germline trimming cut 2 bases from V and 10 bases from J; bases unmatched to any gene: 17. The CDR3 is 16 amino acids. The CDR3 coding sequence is TGTGCCTGGAGTTCCCGTCCGGGACTACGGACGGGGGAGCAGTTCTTC. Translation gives CAWSSRPGLRTGEQFF.

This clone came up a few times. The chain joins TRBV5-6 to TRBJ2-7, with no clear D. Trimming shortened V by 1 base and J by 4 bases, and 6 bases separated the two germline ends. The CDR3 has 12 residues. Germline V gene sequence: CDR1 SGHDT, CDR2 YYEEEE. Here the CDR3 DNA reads TGTGCCAGCAGCTTGCAATATTACGAGCAGTACTTC. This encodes CASSLQYYEQYF.

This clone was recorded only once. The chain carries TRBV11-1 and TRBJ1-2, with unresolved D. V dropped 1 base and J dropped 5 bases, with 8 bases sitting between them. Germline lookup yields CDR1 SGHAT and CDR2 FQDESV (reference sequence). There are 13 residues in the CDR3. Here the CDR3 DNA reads TGTGCCAGCAGCTTAGTGTCGGGGTATGGCTACACCTTC. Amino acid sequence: CASSLVSGYGYTF. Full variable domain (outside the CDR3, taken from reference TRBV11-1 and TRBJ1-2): EAEVAQSPRYKITEKSQAVAFWCDPISGHATLYWYRQILGQGPELLVQFQDESVVDDSQLPKDRFSAERLKGVDSTLKIQPAELGDSAMYLCASSLVSGYGYTFGSGTRLTVV.

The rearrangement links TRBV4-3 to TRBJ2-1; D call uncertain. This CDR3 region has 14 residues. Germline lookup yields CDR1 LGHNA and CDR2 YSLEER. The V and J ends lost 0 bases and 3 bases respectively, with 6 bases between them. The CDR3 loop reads CASSQDEFYNEQFF. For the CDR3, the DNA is TGCGCCAGCAGCCAAGATGAGTTCTACAATGAGCAGTTCTTC.

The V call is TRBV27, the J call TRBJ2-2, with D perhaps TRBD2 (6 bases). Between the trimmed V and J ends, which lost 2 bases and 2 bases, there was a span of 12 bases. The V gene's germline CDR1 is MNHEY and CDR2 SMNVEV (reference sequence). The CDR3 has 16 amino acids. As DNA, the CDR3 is TGTGCCAGCAGTTTAATGCCGGGGACTAACACCGGGGAGCTGTTTTTT. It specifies CASSLMPGTNTGELFF.

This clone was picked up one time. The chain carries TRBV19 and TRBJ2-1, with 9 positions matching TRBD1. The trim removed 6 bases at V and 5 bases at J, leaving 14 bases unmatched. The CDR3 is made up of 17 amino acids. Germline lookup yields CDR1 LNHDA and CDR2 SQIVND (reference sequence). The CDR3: CASRNVGTGRVNNEQFF. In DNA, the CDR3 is TGTGCCAGTAGGAACGTCGGGACAGGGAGAGTCAACAATGAGCAGTTCTTC. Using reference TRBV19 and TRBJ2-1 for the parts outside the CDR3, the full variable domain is DGGITQSPKYLFRKEGQNVTLSCEQNLNHDAMYWYRQDPGQGLRLIYYSQIVNDFQKGDIAEGYSVSREKKESFPLTVTSAQKNPTAFYLCASRNVGTGRVNNEQFFGPGTRLTVL.

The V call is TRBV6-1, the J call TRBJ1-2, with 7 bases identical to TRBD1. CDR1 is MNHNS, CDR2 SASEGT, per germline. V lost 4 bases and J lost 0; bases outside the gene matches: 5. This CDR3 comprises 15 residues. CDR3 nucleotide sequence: TGTGCCAGCAGTGCCACCGGGACAGCTAACTATGGCTACACCTTC. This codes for CASSATGTANYGYTF.

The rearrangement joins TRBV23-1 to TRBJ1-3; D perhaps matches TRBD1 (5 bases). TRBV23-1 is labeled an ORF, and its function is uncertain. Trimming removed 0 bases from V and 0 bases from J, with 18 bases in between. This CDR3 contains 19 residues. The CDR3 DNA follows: TGCGCCAGCAGTCAATCGGATGACAGCGAGGAGTACTCTGGAAACACCATATATTTT. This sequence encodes CASSQSDDSEEYSGNTIYF.

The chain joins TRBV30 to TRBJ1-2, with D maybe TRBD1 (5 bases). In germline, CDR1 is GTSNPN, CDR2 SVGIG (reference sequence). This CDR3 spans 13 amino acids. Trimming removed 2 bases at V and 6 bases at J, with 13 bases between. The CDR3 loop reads CAWSRGWGDGYTF. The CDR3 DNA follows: TGTGCCTGGAGTCGGGGGTGGGGAGATGGCTACACCTTC.

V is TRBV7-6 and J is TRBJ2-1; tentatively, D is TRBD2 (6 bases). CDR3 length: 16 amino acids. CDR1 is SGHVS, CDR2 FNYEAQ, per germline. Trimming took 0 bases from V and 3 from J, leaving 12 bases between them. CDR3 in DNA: TGTGCCAGCAGCTTAGCTAGCGGAGAGGTCTACAATGAGCAGTTCTTC. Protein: CASSLASGEVYNEQFF.

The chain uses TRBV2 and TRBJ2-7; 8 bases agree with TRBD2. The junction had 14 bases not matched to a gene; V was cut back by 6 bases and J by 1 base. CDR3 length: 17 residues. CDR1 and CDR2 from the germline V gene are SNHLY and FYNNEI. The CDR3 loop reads CASSMSGTRIRSYEQYF. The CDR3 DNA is TGTGCCAGCAGCATGTCCGGGACTAGAATCCGATCCTACGAGCAGTACTTC.

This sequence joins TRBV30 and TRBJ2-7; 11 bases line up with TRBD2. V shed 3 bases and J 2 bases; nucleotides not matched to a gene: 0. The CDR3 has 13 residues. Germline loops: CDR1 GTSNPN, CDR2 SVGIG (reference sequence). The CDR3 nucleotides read TGTGCCTGGAGGACTAGCGGGGCCTACGAGCAGTACTTC. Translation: CAWRTSGAYEQYF.

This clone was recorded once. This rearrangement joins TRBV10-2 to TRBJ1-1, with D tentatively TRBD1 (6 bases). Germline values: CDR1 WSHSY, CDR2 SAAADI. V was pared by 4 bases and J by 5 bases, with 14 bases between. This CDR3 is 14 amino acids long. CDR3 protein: CASSVPQGGTEAFF. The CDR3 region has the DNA TGCGCCAGCAGTGTTCCACAGGGTGGGACTGAAGCTTTCTTT.

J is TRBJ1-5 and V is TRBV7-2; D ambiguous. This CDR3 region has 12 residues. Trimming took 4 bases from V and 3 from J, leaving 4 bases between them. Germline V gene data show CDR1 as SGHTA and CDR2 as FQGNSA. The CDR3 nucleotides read TGTGCCAGCAGCTGGGCCAATCAGCCCCAGCATTTT. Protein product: CASSWANQPQHF.

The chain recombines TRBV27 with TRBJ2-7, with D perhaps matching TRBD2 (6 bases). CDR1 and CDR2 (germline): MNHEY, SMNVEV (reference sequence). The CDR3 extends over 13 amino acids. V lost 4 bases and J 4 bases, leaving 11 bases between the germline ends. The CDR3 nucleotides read TGTGCCAGCAGTTGGAGTAGCGGATACGAGCAGTACTTC. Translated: CASSWSSGYEQYF.

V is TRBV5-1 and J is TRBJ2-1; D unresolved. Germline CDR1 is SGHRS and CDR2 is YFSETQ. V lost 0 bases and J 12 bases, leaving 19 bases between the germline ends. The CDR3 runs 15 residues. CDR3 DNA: TGCGCCAGCAGCTTGGTTAGGCCGGTCTTCGACACGCAGTTCTTC. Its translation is CASSLVRPVFDTQFF. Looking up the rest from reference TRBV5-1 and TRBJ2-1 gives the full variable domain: KAGVTQTPRYLIKTRGQQVTLSCSPISGHRSVSWYQQTPGQGLQFLFEYFSETQRNKGNFPGRFSGRQFSNSRSEMNVSTLELGDSALYLCASSLVRPVFDTQFFGPGTRLTVL.

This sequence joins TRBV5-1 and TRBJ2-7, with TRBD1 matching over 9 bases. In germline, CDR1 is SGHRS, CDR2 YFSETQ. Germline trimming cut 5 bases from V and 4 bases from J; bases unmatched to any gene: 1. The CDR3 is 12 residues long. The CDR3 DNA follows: TGCGCCAGCAGACAGGGGGCTTACGAGCAGTACTTC. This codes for CASRQGAYEQYF.

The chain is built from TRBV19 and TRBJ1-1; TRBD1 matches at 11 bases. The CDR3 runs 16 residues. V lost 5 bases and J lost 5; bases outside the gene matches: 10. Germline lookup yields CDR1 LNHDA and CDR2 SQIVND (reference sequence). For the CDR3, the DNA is TGTGCCAGTAGTCCGACGGGGACAGGGGGATTTACTGAAGCTTTCTTT. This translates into CASSPTGTGGFTEAFF.

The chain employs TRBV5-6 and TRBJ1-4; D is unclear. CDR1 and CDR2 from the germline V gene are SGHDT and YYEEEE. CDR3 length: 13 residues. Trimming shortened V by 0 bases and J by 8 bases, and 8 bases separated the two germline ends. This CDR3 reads CASSLGRAEKLFF. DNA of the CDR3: TGTGCCAGCAGCTTGGGCCGGGCCGAAAAACTGTTTTTT.

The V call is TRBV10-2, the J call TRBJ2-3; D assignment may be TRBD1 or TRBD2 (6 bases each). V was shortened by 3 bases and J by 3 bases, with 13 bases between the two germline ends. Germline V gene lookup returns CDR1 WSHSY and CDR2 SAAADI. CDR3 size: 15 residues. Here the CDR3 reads CASSEGGQYTDTQYF. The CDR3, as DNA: TGCGCCAGCAGTGAAGGGGGGCAGTATACAGATACGCAGTATTTT.